These 17 T cell receptor beta chains were sequenced from one sample in a study of blood T cell repertoires in COVID-19. The data were produced by immunoSEQ multiplex PCR, yet TCRdb's version contains in-frame clones alone and is incomplete. The sample contains hundreds of thousands of clones, over 75% of which appear only once. Specimen: peripheral blood. Receptors originate from a human donor in a cohort sampled during active COVID-19.

This clone was detected a few times. This same CDR3 is encoded by further DNA sequences in the sample. V is TRBV28 and J is TRBJ1-5; D gene uncertain. The germline V gene has CDR1 MDHEN and CDR2 SYDVKM. The V gene lost 6 bases and the J gene lost 5 bases, with 11 bases spanning the gap. This CDR3 is 13 amino acids long. CDR3 protein: CASSLGRHQPQHF. Written as DNA, the CDR3 is TGTGCCAGCAGCCTAGGTAGACATCAGCCCCAGCATTTT.

The CDR3 nucleotides read TGTGCCAGCAGCTTCACAGGGTCGAACACAGATACGCAGTATTTT. It translates to CASSFTGSNTDTQYF. This rearrangement joins TRBV5-5 to TRBJ2-3, with a weak D call TRBD1 (6 bases). The CDR3 covers 15 residues. V was trimmed by 2 bases and J by 2 bases, leaving 12 bases between them. Germline V gene sequence: CDR1 SGHKS, CDR2 YYEKEE (reference sequence).

This clone was found a few times. This chain joins TRBV29-1 and TRBJ2-3; tentative D call: TRBD1 (5 bases). CDR1 is SQVTM, CDR2 ANQGSEA, per germline. The CDR3 sequence is 14 residues long. Trimming stripped 7 bases from V and 0 bases from J, with 14 bases between. This chain's CDR3 is CSATGLTSTDTQYF. CDR3 in DNA: TGCAGCGCCACAGGTCTGACTAGCACAGATACGCAGTATTTT.

The rearrangement links TRBV9 to TRBJ2-3; no reliable D call. CDR1 is SGDLS and CDR2 is YYNGEE in the germline V gene. The germline V and J ends were trimmed by 0 bases and 2 bases, with 10 bases remaining between them. The CDR3 runs to 15 residues. The CDR3 DNA reads TGTGCCAGCAGCGTAGTACCCCAGAACACAGATACGCAGTATTTT. It codes for CASSVVPQNTDTQYF.

This clone turned up a few times. This chain uses TRBV2 with TRBJ1-3; TRBD1 matches 11 bases. This CDR3 region has 18 residues. Losses at the gene ends were 6 bases for V and 0 bases for J; bases not matched to a gene: 10. Germline V gives CDR1 SNHLY, CDR2 FYNNEI. The CDR3 DNA reads TGTGCCAGCAGCCATGCGGGACAGGGGGTTTACTCTGGAAACACCATATATTTT. It yields the protein CASSHAGQGVYSGNTIYF.

V gene TRBV7-9 combines with J gene TRBJ2-5; perhaps TRBD1 as D (5 bases). Germline V gene sequence: CDR1 SEHNR, CDR2 FQNEAQ (reference sequence). CDR3 size: 16 residues. V dropped 1 base and J dropped 4 bases, with 16 bases sitting between them. The CDR3 region has the DNA TGTGCCAGCAGCTTAGACACAGGAGTCGGCAGAGAGACCCAGTACTTC. It encodes CASSLDTGVGRETQYF.

The V and J genes are TRBV4-1 and TRBJ2-3, with D perhaps matching TRBD2 (5 bases). In germline, CDR1 is MGHRA, CDR2 YSYEKL. This CDR3 has 18 residues. V lost 1 base to trimming and J lost 0 bases, with 17 bases between them. The CDR3 coding sequence is TGCGCCAGCAGCCAAGCGCCCGCTAGCTTCACTAGCACAGATACGCAGTATTTT. Encoded protein: CASSQAPASFTSTDTQYF.

This chain joins TRBV6-5 and TRBJ2-7, with 12 nucleotides matching TRBD2. Unmatched junction bases numbered 5, after V lost 5 bases and J lost 6 bases. Germline values: CDR1 MNHEY, CDR2 SVGAGI. The CDR3 loop spans 14 amino acids. CDR3 bases: TGTGCCAGCAGTCCTCTAGCGGGAGGGGGCGAGCAGTACTTC. It translates to CASSPLAGGGEQYF.

In this sample, this clone turned up a few times. The chain has TRBV2 and TRBJ2-1, with TRBD2 identical over 7 bases. There are 15 residues in the CDR3. After removal of 7 bases from V and 5 bases from J, the junction contained 11 bases not matched to a gene. CDR1 is SNHLY and CDR2 is FYNNEI in the germline V gene. This CDR3 is CASTDGGRSNNEQFF. The CDR3 DNA reads TGTGCCAGCACCGACGGGGGGAGATCCAACAATGAGCAGTTCTTC.

The gene calls are TRBV4-2 and TRBJ1-3, with TRBD1 identical over 7 bases. Germline CDR1 is LGHNA and CDR2 is YNFKEQ. CDR3 size: 17 residues. The trim removed 3 bases at V and 0 bases at J, leaving 8 bases unmatched. In DNA, the CDR3 is TGTGCCAGCAGCCAGTCGACAGGGTTCGGCTCTGGAAACACCATATATTTT. Translation gives CASSQSTGFGSGNTIYF.

The chain has TRBV30 and TRBJ1-6; D remains unclear. Germline assignment: CDR1 GTSNPN and CDR2 SVGIG (reference sequence). CDR3 length: 15 amino acids. V lost 0 bases to trimming and J lost 3 bases, with 9 bases between them. The CDR3 region has the DNA TGTGCCTGGAGTGTTGGAGGGTACTATAATTCACCCCTCCACTTT. This codes for CAWSVGGYYNSPLHF.

This sequence joins TRBV30 and TRBJ1-2, with D perhaps matching TRBD1 (5 bases). Trimming shortened V by 0 bases and J by 5 bases, and 13 bases separated the two germline ends. This CDR3 has 14 residues. Looked up from germline, CDR1 is GTSNPN and CDR2 is SVGIG (reference sequence). Here the CDR3 DNA reads TGTGCCTGGAGTGTTGGTGGCCAGGGTTATGGCTACACCTTC. The encoded protein is CAWSVGGQGYGYTF.

This chain's CDR3 is CAWSAFLEGELFF. The CDR3, as DNA: TGTGCCTGGAGCGCCTTTTTGGAGGGGGAGCTGTTTTTT. The V call is TRBV30, the J call TRBJ2-2; D is ambiguous. CDR3 length equals 13 residues. The V end was cut by 3 bases, the J end by 8 bases, with 13 bases between. Germline V gene sequence: CDR1 GTSNPN, CDR2 SVGIG (reference sequence).

This rearrangement joins TRBV19 to TRBJ2-7, with no clear D. The CDR3 is 14 amino acids. Germline values: CDR1 LNHDA, CDR2 SQIVND (reference sequence). V was pared by 7 bases and J by 4 bases, with 17 bases between. CDR3 loop: CASTLTPHRYEQYF. CDR3 bases: TGTGCCAGTACCTTGACACCGCATAGATACGAGCAGTACTTC. Using reference TRBV19 and TRBJ2-7 for the parts outside the CDR3, the full variable domain is DGGITQSPKYLFRKEGQNVTLSCEQNLNHDAMYWYRQDPGQGLRLIYYSQIVNDFQKGDIAEGYSVSREKKESFPLTVTSAQKNPTAFYLCASTLTPHRYEQYFGPGTRLTVT.

The genes are TRBV18 and TRBJ2-2; TRBD1 matches at 11 bases. Unmatched junction bases numbered 10, after V lost 8 bases and J lost 5 bases. Germline-derived CDR1 and CDR2 are KGHSH and LQKENI. The CDR3 length is 16 residues. In nucleotides, the CDR3 is TGTGCCAGCCCAGCCGGGACAGGGGGAAGGACCGGGGAGCTGTTTTTT. Protein sequence: CASPAGTGGRTGELFF. Based on the CDR3 plus reference TRBV18 and TRBJ2-2, the full variable domain is NAGVMQNPRHLVRRRGQEARLRCSPMKGHSHVYWYRQLPEEGLKFMVYLQKENIIDESGMPKERFSAEFPKEGPSILRIQQVVRGDSAAYFCASPAGTGGRTGELFFGEGSRLTVL.

V usage is TRBV27 and J usage is TRBJ1-2; 7 positions match TRBD1. V lost 0 bases to trimming and J lost 4 bases; unmatched junction nucleotides: 11. The CDR3 length is 17 residues. Germline-derived CDR1 and CDR2 are MNHEY and SMNVEV (reference sequence). The CDR3 loop is CASSLSGGRGQLYGYTF. CDR3 bases: TGTGCCAGCAGTTTATCGGGAGGAAGGGGACAGCTCTATGGCTACACCTTC.

V gene TRBV5-1 combines with J gene TRBJ2-7; D ambiguous. V lost 5 bases, J lost 3 bases, and 18 bases lay in between. This CDR3 is 15 amino acids long. The germline V gene encodes CDR1 SGHRS and CDR2 YFSETQ. The CDR3 nucleotides read TGCGCCAGCAGGATGGCCTTGAACCCAAGCTACGAGCAGTACTTC. Encoded protein: CASRMALNPSYEQYF. Supplemented by reference TRBV5-1 and TRBJ2-7, the full variable domain reads KAGVTQTPRYLIKTRGQQVTLSCSPISGHRSVSWYQQTPGQGLQFLFEYFSETQRNKGNFPGRFSGRQFSNSRSEMNVSTLELGDSALYLCASRMALNPSYEQYFGPGTRLTVT.